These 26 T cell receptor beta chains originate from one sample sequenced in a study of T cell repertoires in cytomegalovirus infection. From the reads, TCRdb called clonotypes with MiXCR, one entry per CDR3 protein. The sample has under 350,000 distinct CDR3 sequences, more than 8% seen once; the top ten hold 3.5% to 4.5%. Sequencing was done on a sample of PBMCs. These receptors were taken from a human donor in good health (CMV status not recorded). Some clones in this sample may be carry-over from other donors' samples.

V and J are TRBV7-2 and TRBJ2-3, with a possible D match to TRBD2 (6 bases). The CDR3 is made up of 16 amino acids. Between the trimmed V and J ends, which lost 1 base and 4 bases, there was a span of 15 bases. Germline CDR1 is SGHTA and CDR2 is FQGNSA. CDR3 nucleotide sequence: TGTGCCAGCAGCTTAGTATTCGGGGGAGCCCCAGATACGCAGTATTTT. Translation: CASSLVFGGAPDTQYF.

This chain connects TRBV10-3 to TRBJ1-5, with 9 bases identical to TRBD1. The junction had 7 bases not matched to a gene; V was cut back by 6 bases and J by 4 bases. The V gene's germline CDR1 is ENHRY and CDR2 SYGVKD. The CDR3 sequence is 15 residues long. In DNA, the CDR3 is TGTGCCATCAGGGGCGAACAGGGGGCGAATCAGCCCCAGCATTTT. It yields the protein CAIRGEQGANQPQHF.

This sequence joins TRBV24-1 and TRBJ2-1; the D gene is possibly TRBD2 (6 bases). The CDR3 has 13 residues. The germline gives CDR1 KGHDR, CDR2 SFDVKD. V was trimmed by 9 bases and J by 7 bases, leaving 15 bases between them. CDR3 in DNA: TGTGCCACCTCTCCGACTAGGTGGAATGAGCAGTTCTTC. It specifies CATSPTRWNEQFF.

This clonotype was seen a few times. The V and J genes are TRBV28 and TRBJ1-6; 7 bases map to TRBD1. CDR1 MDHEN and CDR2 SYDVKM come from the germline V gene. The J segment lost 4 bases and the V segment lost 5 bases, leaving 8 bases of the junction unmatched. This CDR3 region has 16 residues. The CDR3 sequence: CASSLPLGQYNSPLHF. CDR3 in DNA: TGTGCCAGCAGTCTCCCTCTGGGACAGTATAATTCACCCCTCCACTTT.

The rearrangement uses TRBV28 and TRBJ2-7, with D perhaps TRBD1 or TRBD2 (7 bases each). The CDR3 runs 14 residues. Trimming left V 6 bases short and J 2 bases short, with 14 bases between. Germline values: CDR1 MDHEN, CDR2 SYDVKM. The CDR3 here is CASRLSGTAYEQYF. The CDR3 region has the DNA TGTGCCAGCAGATTGAGCGGGACAGCCTACGAGCAGTACTTC.

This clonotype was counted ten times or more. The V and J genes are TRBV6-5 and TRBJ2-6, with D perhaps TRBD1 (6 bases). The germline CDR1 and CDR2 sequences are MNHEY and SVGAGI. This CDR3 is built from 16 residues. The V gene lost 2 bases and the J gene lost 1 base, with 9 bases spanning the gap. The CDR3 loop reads CASSYPTGSGANVLTF. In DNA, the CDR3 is TGTGCCAGCAGTTACCCCACAGGGTCTGGGGCCAACGTCCTGACTTTC.

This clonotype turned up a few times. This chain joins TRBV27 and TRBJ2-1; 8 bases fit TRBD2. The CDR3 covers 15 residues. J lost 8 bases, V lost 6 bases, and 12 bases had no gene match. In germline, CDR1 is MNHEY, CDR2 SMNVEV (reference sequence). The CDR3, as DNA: TGTGCCAGCAGGCCCGGGACTAGGTGGGGGGATGAGCAGTTCTTC. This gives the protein CASRPGTRWGDEQFF.

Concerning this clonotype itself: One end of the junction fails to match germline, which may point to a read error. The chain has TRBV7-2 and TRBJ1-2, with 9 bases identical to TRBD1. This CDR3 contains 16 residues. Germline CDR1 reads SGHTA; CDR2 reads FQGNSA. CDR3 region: CASGGTGLRGGEGFTF. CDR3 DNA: TGTGCCAGCGGGGGGACAGGGCTGCGAGGGGGAGAGGGCTTCACCTTC.

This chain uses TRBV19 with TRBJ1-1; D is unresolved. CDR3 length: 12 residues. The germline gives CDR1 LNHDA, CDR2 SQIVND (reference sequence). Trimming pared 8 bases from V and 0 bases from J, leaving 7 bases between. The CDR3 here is CASGRLNTEAFF. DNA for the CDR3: TGTGCCAGTGGGAGGTTGAACACTGAAGCTTTCTTT.

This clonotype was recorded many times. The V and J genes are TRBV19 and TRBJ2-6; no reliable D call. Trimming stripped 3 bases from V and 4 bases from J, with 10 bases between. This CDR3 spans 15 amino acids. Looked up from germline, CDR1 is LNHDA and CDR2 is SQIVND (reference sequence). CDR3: CASSIALTGANVLTF. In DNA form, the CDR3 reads TGTGCCAGTAGTATCGCGCTTACCGGGGCCAACGTCCTGACTTTC.

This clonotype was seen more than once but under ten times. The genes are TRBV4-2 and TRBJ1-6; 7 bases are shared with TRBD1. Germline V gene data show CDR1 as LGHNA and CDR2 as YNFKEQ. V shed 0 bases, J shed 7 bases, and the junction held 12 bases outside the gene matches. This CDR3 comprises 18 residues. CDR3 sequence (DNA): TGTGCCAGCAGCCAAGATCGGTCCGGAGACAGGGTGAATTCACCCCTCCACTTT. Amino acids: CASSQDRSGDRVNSPLHF.

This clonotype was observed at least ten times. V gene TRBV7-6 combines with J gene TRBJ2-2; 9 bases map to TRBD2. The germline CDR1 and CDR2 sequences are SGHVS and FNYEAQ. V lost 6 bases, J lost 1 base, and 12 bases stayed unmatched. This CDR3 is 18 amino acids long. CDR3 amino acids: CASRLLGSSGRNTGELFF. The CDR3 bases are TGTGCCAGCAGATTATTGGGGAGTAGCGGGAGGAACACCGGGGAGCTGTTTTTT. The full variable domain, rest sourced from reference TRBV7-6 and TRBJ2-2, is GAGVSQSPRYKVTKRGQDVALRCDPISGHVSLYWYRQALGQGPEFLTYFNYEAQQDKSGLPNDRFSAERPEGSISTLTIQRTEQRDSAMYRCASRLLGSSGRNTGELFFGEGSRLTVL.

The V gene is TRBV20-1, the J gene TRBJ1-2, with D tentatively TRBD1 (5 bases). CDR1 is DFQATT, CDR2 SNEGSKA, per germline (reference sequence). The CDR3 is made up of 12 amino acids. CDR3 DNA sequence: TGCAGACCCTCAGAAGGGACGTATGGCTACACCTTC. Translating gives CRPSEGTYGYTF.

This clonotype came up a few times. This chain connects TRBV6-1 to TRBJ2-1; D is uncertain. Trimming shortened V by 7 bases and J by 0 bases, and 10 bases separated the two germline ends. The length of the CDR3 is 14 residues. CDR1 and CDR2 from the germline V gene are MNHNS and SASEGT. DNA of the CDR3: TGTGCCAGCATGACGCCAAGCTCCTACAATGAGCAGTTCTTC. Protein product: CASMTPSSYNEQFF.

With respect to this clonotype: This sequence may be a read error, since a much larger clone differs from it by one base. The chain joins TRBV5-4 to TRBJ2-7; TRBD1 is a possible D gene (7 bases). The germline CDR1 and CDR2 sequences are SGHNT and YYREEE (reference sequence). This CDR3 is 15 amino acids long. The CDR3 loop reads CAISQSARGVGEQYF. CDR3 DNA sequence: TGTGCCATCAGCCAGTCGGCCAGGGGGGTGGGAGAGCAGTACTTC.

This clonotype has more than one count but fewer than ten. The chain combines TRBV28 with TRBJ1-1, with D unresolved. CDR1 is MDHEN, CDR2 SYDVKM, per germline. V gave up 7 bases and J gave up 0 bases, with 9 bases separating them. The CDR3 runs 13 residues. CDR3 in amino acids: CASIHLMNTEAFF. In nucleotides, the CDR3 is TGTGCCAGCATTCACCTCATGAACACTGAAGCTTTCTTT.

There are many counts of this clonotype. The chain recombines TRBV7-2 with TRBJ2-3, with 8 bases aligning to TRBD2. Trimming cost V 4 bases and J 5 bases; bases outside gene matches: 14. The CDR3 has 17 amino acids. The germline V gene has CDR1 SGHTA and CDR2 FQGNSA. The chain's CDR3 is CASSSITRGGLGDTQYF. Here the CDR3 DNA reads TGTGCCAGCAGCTCTATTACTCGCGGGGGGTTGGGAGATACGCAGTATTTT.

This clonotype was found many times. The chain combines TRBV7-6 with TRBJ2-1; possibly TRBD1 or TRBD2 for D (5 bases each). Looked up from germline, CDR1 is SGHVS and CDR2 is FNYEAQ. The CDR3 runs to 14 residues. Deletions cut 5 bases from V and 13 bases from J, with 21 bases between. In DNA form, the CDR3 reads TGTGCCAGCAGCCCGACGGAGAAAGGGACCCACCAGTTCTTC. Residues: CASSPTEKGTHQFF.

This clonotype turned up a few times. In DNA, the CDR3 is TGTGCCAGCAGCCCAGGAAGTACGACAGCAACTAATGAAAAACTGTTTTTT. It codes for CASSPGSTTATNEKLFF. The gene calls are TRBV5-5 and TRBJ1-4; D is perhaps TRBD1 (5 bases). The CDR3 sequence is 17 residues long. CDR1 and CDR2 (germline): SGHKS, YYEKEE (reference sequence). With 4 bases removed from V and 0 bases from J, the gap between germline ends came to 16 bases.

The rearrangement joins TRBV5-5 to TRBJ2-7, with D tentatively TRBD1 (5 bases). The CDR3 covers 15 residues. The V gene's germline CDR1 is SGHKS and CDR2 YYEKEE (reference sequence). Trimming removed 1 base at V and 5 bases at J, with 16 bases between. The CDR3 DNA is TGTGCCAGCAGCTTGTCAGGGTGGGTCTCGGACGAGCAGTACTTC. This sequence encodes CASSLSGWVSDEQYF.

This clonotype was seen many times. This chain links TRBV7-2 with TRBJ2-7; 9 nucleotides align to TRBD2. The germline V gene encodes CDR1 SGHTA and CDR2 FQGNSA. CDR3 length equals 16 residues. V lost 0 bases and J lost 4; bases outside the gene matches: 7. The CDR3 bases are TGTGCCAGCAGCTTAGCGCGGCTAGCGGGGAGATACGAGCAGTACTTC. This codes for CASSLARLAGRYEQYF.

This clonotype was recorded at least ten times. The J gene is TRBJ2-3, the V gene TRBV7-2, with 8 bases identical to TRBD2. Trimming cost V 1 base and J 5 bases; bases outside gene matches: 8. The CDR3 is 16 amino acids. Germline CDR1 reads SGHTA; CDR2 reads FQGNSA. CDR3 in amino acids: CASSLGPGGRQDTQYF. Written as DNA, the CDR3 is TGTGCCAGCAGCTTAGGGCCGGGGGGGCGGCAAGATACGCAGTATTTT.

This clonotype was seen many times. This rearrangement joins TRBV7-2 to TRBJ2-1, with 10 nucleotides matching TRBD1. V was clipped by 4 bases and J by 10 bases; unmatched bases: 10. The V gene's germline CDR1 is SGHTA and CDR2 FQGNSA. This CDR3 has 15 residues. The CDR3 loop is CASSSGQGPSMEQFF. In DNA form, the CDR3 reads TGTGCCAGCAGCTCGGGACAGGGGCCGTCAATGGAGCAGTTCTTC.

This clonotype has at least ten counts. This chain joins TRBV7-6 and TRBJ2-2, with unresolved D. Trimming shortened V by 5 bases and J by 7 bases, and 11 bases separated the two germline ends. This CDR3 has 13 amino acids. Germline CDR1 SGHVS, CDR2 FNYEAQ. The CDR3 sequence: CASSTPENGELFF. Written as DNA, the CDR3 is TGTGCCAGCAGCACGCCGGAGAACGGGGAGCTGTTTTTT. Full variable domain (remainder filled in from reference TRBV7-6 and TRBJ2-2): GAGVSQSPRYKVTKRGQDVALRCDPISGHVSLYWYRQALGQGPEFLTYFNYEAQQDKSGLPNDRFSAERPEGSISTLTIQRTEQRDSAMYRCASSTPENGELFFGEGSRLTVL.

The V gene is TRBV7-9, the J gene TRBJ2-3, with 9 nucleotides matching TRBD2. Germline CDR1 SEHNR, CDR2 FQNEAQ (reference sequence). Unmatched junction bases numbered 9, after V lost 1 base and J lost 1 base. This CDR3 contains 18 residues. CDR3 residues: CASSLGRAGGPRTDTQYF. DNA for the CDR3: TGTGCCAGCAGCTTAGGACGGGCGGGAGGGCCGCGCACAGATACGCAGTATTTT.

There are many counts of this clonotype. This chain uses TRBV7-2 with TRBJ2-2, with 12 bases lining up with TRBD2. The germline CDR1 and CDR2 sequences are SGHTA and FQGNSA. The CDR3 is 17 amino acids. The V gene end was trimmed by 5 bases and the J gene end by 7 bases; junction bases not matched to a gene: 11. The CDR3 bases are TGTGCCAGCAGCATTAGACTAGCGGGAGAAAGGGGCGGGGAGCTGTTTTTT. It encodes CASSIRLAGERGGELFF.